A selection of T cell receptor beta chains follows, all from one sample in a study of type 1 and type 2 diabetes patients. One entry per CDR3 protein, called by TCRdb with MiXCR from the multiplex PCR reads. Here the sample spans about 250,000 distinct CDR3 sequences, around 50% being singletons. The material sequenced was peripheral blood mononuclear cells (PBMCs). These receptors all come from a man between 18 and 29 years old with type 2 diabetes. Each CDR3 is given with its conserved first and last residue. A D gene is named only where the DNA matches it firmly. Clone size is given for some rows only: seen once, a few or many times, or a class if the clone is expanded.

size: many; J: TRBJ2-1; V: TRBV25-1; D: .; CDR3: CASRLRHEQFF; DNA: TGTGCCAGCAGGCTACGACATGAGCAGTTCTTC
size: once; J: TRBJ1-1; V: TRBV27; D: .; CDR3: CASQKQGDTEAFF; DNA: TGTGCCAGCCAGAAACAGGGTGACACTGAAGCTTTCTTT
size: .; J: TRBJ2-3; V: TRBV12-3/TRBV12-4; D: TRBD1; CDR3: CASTRDRVTDTQYF; DNA: TGTGCCAGCACCCGGGACAGGGTCACAGATACGCAGTATTTT
size: once; J: TRBJ1-6; V: TRBV15; D: TRBD1; CDR3: CATSRGGQGASPLHF; DNA: TGTGCCACCAGCAGAGGTGGACAGGGGGCTTCACCCCTCCACTTT
size: .; J: TRBJ2-1; V: TRBV29-1; D: TRBD2; CDR3: CSVERKTVEGGAYNEQFF; DNA: TGCAGCGTTGAGAGAAAGACGGTGGAGGGAGGGGCCTACAATGAGCAGTTCTTC
size: few; J: TRBJ2-3; V: TRBV4-1; D: .; CDR3: CASSQGPRDTQYF; DNA: TGCGCCAGCAGCCAAGGTCCTCGGGATACGCAGTATTTT
size: few; J: TRBJ2-1; V: TRBV7-2; D: .; CDR3: CASSFLEDEQFF; DNA: TGTGCCAGCAGCTTTCTAGAAGATGAGCAGTTCTTC
size: once; J: TRBJ2-3; V: TRBV7-2; D: .; CDR3: CASSLRSERADTQYF; DNA: TGTGCCAGCAGCTTACGTAGCGAACGCGCAGATACGCAGTATTTT
size: .; J: TRBJ2-5; V: TRBV9; D: TRBD2; CDR3: CASNLAGVGETQYF; DNA: TGTGCCAGCAATCTAGCGGGAGTGGGGGAGACCCAGTACTTC
size: few; J: TRBJ2-6; V: TRBV2; D: .; CDR3: CAGSRDVRSGANVLTF; DNA: TGTGCCGGATCCCGGGACGTTCGCTCTGGGGCCAACGTCCTGACTTTC
size: .; J: TRBJ1-1; V: TRBV7-9; D: .; CDR3: CASSFGRMDTEAFF; DNA: TGTGCCAGCAGCTTCGGGCGAATGGACACTGAAGCTTTCTTT
size: many; J: TRBJ2-2; V: TRBV10-1; D: .; CDR3: CASGYGTGELFF; DNA: TGCGCCAGCGGTTATGGAACCGGGGAGCTGTTTTTT
size: .; J: TRBJ2-1; V: TRBV20-1; D: .; CDR3: CSARDLSSAVNEQFF; DNA: TGCAGTGCTAGAGATTTATCTTCGGCAGTCAATGAGCAGTTCTTC
size: few; J: TRBJ2-1; V: TRBV27; D: .; CDR3: CASSLSGRNEQFF; DNA: TGTGCCAGCAGTTTATCGGGCCGGAATGAGCAGTTCTTC
size: .; J: TRBJ2-3; V: TRBV7-8; D: .; CDR3: CASSLVIGGRGSDTQYF; DNA: TGTGCCAGCAGCTTAGTTATCGGGGGCAGGGGATCAGATACGCAGTATTTT
size: .; J: TRBJ1-4; V: TRBV15; D: .; CDR3: CASSEVGGEKLFF; DNA: TGTGCCAGCAGTGAGGTGGGGGGCGAAAAACTGTTTTTT
size: few; J: TRBJ2-1; V: TRBV30; D: TRBD2; CDR3: CAWRGGASGSWDEQFF; DNA: TGTGCCTGGAGGGGGGGAGCTAGCGGGAGCTGGGATGAGCAGTTCTTC
size: once; J: TRBJ1-2; V: TRBV7-8; D: .; CDR3: CASSEGSGANYGYTF; DNA: TGTGCCAGCAGCGAGGGGTCGGGGGCTAACTATGGCTACACCTTC
size: few; J: TRBJ2-5; V: TRBV2; D: TRBD1; CDR3: CASKRRQGVGETQYF; DNA: TGTGCCAGCAAGCGGCGGCAGGGGGTTGGGGAGACCCAGTACTTC
size: few; J: TRBJ1-4; V: TRBV29-1; D: .; CDR3: CSVNRNEKLFF; DNA: TGCAGCGTTAACAGGAATGAAAAACTGTTTTTT
size: .; J: TRBJ1-6; V: TRBV6-5; D: TRBD1; CDR3: CASSYLKTGLRSPPLHF; DNA: TGTGCCAGCAGTTACTTAAAGACAGGGTTACGTAGTCCACCCCTCCACTTT
size: .; J: TRBJ2-7; V: TRBV7-3; D: .; CDR3: CASSFRAGRMAYEQYF; DNA: TGTGCCAGCAGCTTTCGGGCTGGACGTATGGCCTACGAGCAGTACTTC
size: .; J: TRBJ2-1; V: TRBV7-2; D: TRBD2; CDR3: CASSFTILAGGGDEQFF; DNA: TGTGCCAGCAGTTTCACGATACTAGCGGGAGGGGGGGATGAGCAGTTCTTC
size: few; J: TRBJ1-2; V: TRBV12-3/TRBV12-4; D: .; CDR3: CASSVLQGALGYTF; DNA: TGTGCCAGCAGTGTACTACAGGGCGCCTTGGGCTACACCTTC
size: few; J: TRBJ2-2; V: TRBV24-1; D: TRBD2; CDR3: CATSDTKRDPRMAGELFF; DNA: TGTGCCACCAGTGATACGAAGCGGGACCCTCGAATGGCCGGGGAGCTGTTTTTT
size: .; J: TRBJ1-6; V: TRBV6-5; D: .; CDR3: CASSYGPGENAPLHF; DNA: TGTGCCAGCAGTTACGGCCCTGGGGAAAATGCACCCCTCCACTTT
size: few; J: TRBJ2-5; V: TRBV6-5; D: TRBD1; CDR3: CASSKQGQETQYF; DNA: TGTGCCAGCAGCAAACAGGGGCAAGAGACCCAGTACTTC
size: .; J: TRBJ1-6; V: TRBV6-5; D: .; CDR3: CASSFTQGTSPLHF; DNA: TGTGCCAGCAGTTTCACCCAGGGGACTTCACCCCTCCACTTT
size: .; J: TRBJ2-1; V: TRBV6-5; D: .; CDR3: CASTGVSYNEQFF; DNA: TGTGCCAGCACGGGGGTATCCTACAATGAGCAGTTCTTC
size: .; J: TRBJ1-2; V: TRBV5-1; D: .; CDR3: CASSGDPRGFNYGYTF; DNA: TGCGCCAGCAGCGGGGACCCCAGGGGTTTTAACTATGGCTACACCTTC
size: few; J: TRBJ2-1; V: TRBV7-8; D: TRBD2; CDR3: CASSLAWDTSGGNEQFF; DNA: TGTGCCAGCAGCTTAGCGTGGGACACTAGCGGGGGCAATGAGCAGTTCTTC
size: few; J: TRBJ1-1; V: TRBV5-1; D: .; CDR3: CASSLAERGGTEAFF; DNA: TGCGCCAGCAGCTTGGCCGAACGAGGGGGCACTGAAGCTTTCTTT
size: .; J: TRBJ1-5; V: TRBV15; D: .; CDR3: CVTSSIDRAGGNQPQHF; DNA: TGTGTCACCAGCAGCATAGACCGGGCCGGGGGCAATCAGCCCCAGCATTTT
size: few; J: TRBJ1-2; V: TRBV4-1; D: TRBD1; CDR3: CASSLARGNGYTF; DNA: TGTGCCAGCAGCCTCGCCAGGGGGAACGGCTACACCTTC
size: .; J: TRBJ2-1; V: TRBV7-2; D: .; CDR3: CASSPGAAPSYEQFF; DNA: TGTGCCAGCAGCCCAGGGGCTGCACCCTCCTACGAGCAGTTCTTC
size: few; J: TRBJ2-3; V: TRBV29-1; D: .; CDR3: CSVEEGGKSTDTQYF; DNA: TGCAGCGTTGAAGAAGGGGGGAAAAGCACAGATACGCAGTATTTT
size: .; J: TRBJ1-2; V: TRBV10-2; D: .; CDR3: CASSLIKGDGYTF; DNA: TGCGCCAGCAGCCTAATCAAGGGTGATGGCTACACCTTC
size: .; J: TRBJ1-6; V: TRBV28; D: .; CDR3: CASSSITGYYSPLHF; DNA: TGTGCCAGCAGTTCAATAACAGGGTATTATTCACCCCTCCACTTT
size: few; J: TRBJ1-5; V: TRBV4-1; D: .; CDR3: CASSQEGQGWISDSLNQPQHF; DNA: TGCGCCAGCAGCCAAGAGGGGCAAGGTTGGATCTCGGACAGTCTAAATCAGCCCCAGCATTTT
size: .; J: TRBJ2-6; V: TRBV12-5; D: .; CDR3: CASGLPRSSGANVLTF; DNA: TGTGCTAGTGGTTTGCCACGAAGTTCTGGGGCCAACGTCCTGACTTTC
size: .; J: TRBJ1-2; V: TRBV19; D: .; CDR3: CASSMRMREDYGYTF; DNA: TGTGCCAGTAGTATGCGAATGAGGGAGGACTATGGCTACACCTTC
size: .; J: TRBJ2-1; V: TRBV4-3; D: TRBD1; CDR3: CASSPDRVHYNEQFF; DNA: TGCGCCAGCAGTCCCGACAGGGTCCACTACAATGAGCAGTTCTTC
size: .; J: TRBJ2-1; V: TRBV5-1; D: .; CDR3: CASSFWSVADLSGYNEQFF; DNA: TGCGCCAGCAGCTTCTGGTCAGTTGCAGACCTTTCGGGGTACAATGAGCAGTTCTTC
size: .; J: TRBJ2-3; V: TRBV11-2; D: TRBD1; CDR3: CASSPDRALFTDTQYF; DNA: TGTGCCAGCAGCCCAGACAGGGCCTTGTTCACAGATACGCAGTATTTT
size: many; J: TRBJ1-1; V: TRBV10-1; D: .; CDR3: CASKAGFGEAFF; DNA: TGCGCCAGCAAGGCCGGGTTCGGTGAAGCTTTCTTT
size: .; J: TRBJ1-4; V: TRBV19; D: .; CDR3: CASKRDWGGEKLFF; DNA: TGTGCCAGTAAGAGAGATTGGGGGGGTGAAAAACTGTTTTTT
size: .; J: TRBJ1-2; V: TRBV25-1; D: .; CDR3: CASSEFGTNYGYTF; DNA: TGTGCCAGCAGTGAATTCGGGACTAACTATGGCTACACCTTC
size: .; J: TRBJ1-2; V: TRBV5-1; D: .; CDR3: CASSLRATPDGYTF; DNA: TGCGCCAGCAGCTTGCGTGCCACTCCCGATGGCTACACCTTC
size: .; J: TRBJ1-2; V: TRBV20-1; D: .; CDR3: CSARGLINYGYTF; DNA: TGCAGTGCTAGGGGGTTGATCAACTATGGCTACACCTTC
size: .; J: TRBJ2-7; V: TRBV15; D: TRBD2; CDR3: CATRDTSGISYEQYF; DNA: TGTGCCACCAGGGACACTAGCGGGATCTCCTACGAGCAGTACTTC
size: few; J: TRBJ2-1; V: TRBV30; D: .; CDR3: CAWSSGATYNEQFF; DNA: TGTGCCTGGAGTTCAGGGGCGACCTACAATGAGCAGTTCTTC
size: few; J: TRBJ2-5; V: TRBV5-1; D: TRBD2; CDR3: CASSLAGLAGAQETQYF; DNA: TGCGCCAGCAGCTTGGCCGGACTAGCGGGGGCCCAAGAGACCCAGTACTTC
size: few; J: TRBJ2-1; V: TRBV5-5; D: .; CDR3: CASRDTSYPNEQFF; DNA: TGTGCCAGCAGGGACACTTCTTACCCCAATGAGCAGTTCTTC
size: .; J: TRBJ2-5; V: TRBV12-3/TRBV12-4; D: .; CDR3: CASSLSGNQETQCF; DNA: TGTGCCAGCAGTTTAAGCGGAAACCAAGAGACCCAGTGCTTC
size: once; J: TRBJ1-4; V: TRBV20-1; D: TRBD1; CDR3: CSADREGEKLFF; DNA: TGCAGTGCAGACAGGGAAGGAGAAAAACTGTTTTTT